These 21 T cell receptor beta chains were sequenced from one sample in a study of blood T cell repertoires in COVID-19. The repertoire was sequenced with immunoSEQ multiplex PCR; TCRdb's copy has only in-frame clones and lacks some. The table records about 140,000 clones, 70% to 90% of them present only once. Sequencing was done on a sample of peripheral blood. These receptors were obtained from a woman of 80 years or more with acute or convalescent COVID-19.

The chain uses TRBV24-1 and TRBJ1-5, with D unclear. The CDR3 has 13 amino acids. Germline V gene lookup returns CDR1 KGHDR and CDR2 SFDVKD. The V end was cut by 5 bases, the J end by 5 bases, with 9 bases between. Written as DNA, the CDR3 is TGTGCCACCAGTGGGGCAGCTGATCAGCCCCAGCATTTT. It is translated as CATSGAADQPQHF.

The chain is built from TRBV7-3 and TRBJ1-2; D is possibly TRBD1 (5 bases). Deletions cut 2 bases from V and 6 bases from J, with 10 bases between. CDR1 and CDR2 (germline): SGHTA, FQGTGA. This CDR3 has 13 amino acids. The CDR3 protein is CASSLLGLDGYTF. Written as DNA, the CDR3 is TGTGCCAGCAGCTTATTGGGGCTCGATGGCTACACCTTC.

The chain couples TRBV11-2 to TRBJ1-1; D is undetermined. The germline CDR1 and CDR2 sequences are SGHAT and FQNNGV. V was clipped by 2 bases and J by 4 bases, with 8 bases between them. The CDR3 is 13 residues long. The CDR3 nucleotides are TGTGCCAGCAGCTTATCTACGGTCACTGAAGCTTTCTTT. Encoded protein: CASSLSTVTEAFF.

A single count supports this clone. This chain connects TRBV7-9 to TRBJ1-4; D may be TRBD1 (5 bases). CDR1 SEHNR and CDR2 FQNEAQ come from the germline V gene (reference sequence). The V end lost 9 bases, the J end lost 8 bases, and 13 bases lay between the germline ends. The length of the CDR3 is 12 residues. The CDR3 sequence is CASRGYGEKLFF. The CDR3 nucleotides read TGTGCCAGTAGGGGATACGGAGAAAAACTGTTTTTT.

The J gene is TRBJ1-2, the V gene TRBV7-2; possible D gene TRBD1, 5 bases. The CDR3 is made up of 14 amino acids. V was clipped by 5 bases and J by 4 bases, with 14 bases between them. Looked up from germline, CDR1 is SGHTA and CDR2 is FQGNSA. In DNA, the CDR3 is TGTGCCAGCAGCCCGAGACAGATATCCTATGGCTACACCTTC. Translating gives CASSPRQISYGYTF.

The chain uses TRBV7-9 and TRBJ1-2, with 8 positions matching TRBD1. Germline CDR1 reads SEHNR; CDR2 reads FQNEAQ (reference sequence). V gave up 1 base and J gave up 5 bases; unmatched junction bases: 3. The CDR3 length is 14 residues. CDR3 sequence: CASSLDRGTYGYTF. The CDR3, as DNA: TGTGCCAGCAGCTTAGACAGGGGGACTTATGGCTACACCTTC.

This chain uses TRBV19 with TRBJ2-1; D uncertain. V was trimmed by 4 bases and J by 2 bases, leaving 9 bases between them. Germline V gives CDR1 LNHDA, CDR2 SQIVND (reference sequence). The length of the CDR3 is 14 residues. In nucleotides, the CDR3 is TGTGCCAGTAGTACTCCGCGGACCTACAATGAGCAGTTCTTC. This gives the protein CASSTPRTYNEQFF.

The V call is TRBV11-1, the J call TRBJ2-7; D unresolved. Germline assignment: CDR1 SGHAT and CDR2 FQDESV (reference sequence). Trimming cost V 1 base and J 7 bases, with 11 bases left between them. The length of the CDR3 is 13 residues. In DNA, the CDR3 is TGTGCCAGCAGCTTAGGCGAACTTAATGAGCAGTACTTC. As protein: CASSLGELNEQYF.

V usage is TRBV13 and J usage is TRBJ1-2, with D possibly TRBD1 on 6 matching bases. V shed 5 bases and J shed 4 bases, with 20 bases lying between them. CDR1 and CDR2 from the germline V gene are PRHDT and FYEKMQ (reference sequence). The CDR3 length is 16 residues. For the CDR3, the DNA is TGTGCCAGCAGCCGCGGTGGGGGCCGAGGGGGCTATGGCTACACCTTC. Translation gives CASSRGGGRGGYGYTF.

The chain has TRBV7-2 and TRBJ2-3; TRBD2 matches at 7 bases. CDR3 length equals 15 residues. V gave up 3 bases and J gave up 1 base; unmatched junction bases: 4. CDR1 is SGHTA, CDR2 FQGNSA, per germline. CDR3 in amino acids: CASSFGLAGTDTQYF. In DNA, the CDR3 is TGTGCCAGCAGCTTCGGCCTAGCGGGCACAGATACGCAGTATTTT. The full variable domain, in which reference TRBV7-2 and TRBJ2-3 provide the parts outside the CDR3, is GAGVSQSPSNKVTEKGKDVELRCDPISGHTALYWYRQSLGQGLEFLIYFQGNSAPDKSGLPSDRFSAERTGGSVSTLTIQRTQQEDSAVYLCASSFGLAGTDTQYFGPGTRLTVL.

The chain combines TRBV5-1 with TRBJ1-6; 7 bases are shared with TRBD1. The CDR3 consists of 15 residues. Trimming took 5 bases from V and 6 from J; bases not matched to a gene: 8. Germline V gives CDR1 SGHRS, CDR2 YFSETQ. The CDR3 loop is CASRGSQGLNSPLHF. The CDR3 DNA follows: TGCGCCAGCAGGGGATCACAGGGGCTTAATTCACCCCTCCACTTT.

The chain employs TRBV6-1 and TRBJ1-2, with 7 nucleotides matching TRBD1. This CDR3 spans 14 amino acids. The V gene's germline CDR1 is MNHNS and CDR2 SASEGT. The junction had 3 bases not matched to a gene; V was cut back by 3 bases and J by 2 bases. CDR3 in amino acids: CASSDRQGNYGYTF. In DNA form, the CDR3 reads TGTGCCAGCAGTGATAGACAGGGAAACTATGGCTACACCTTC.

The V call is TRBV6-1, the J call TRBJ1-6; D remains ambiguous. With 3 bases removed from V and 7 bases from J, the gap between germline ends came to 22 bases. Looked up from germline, CDR1 is MNHNS and CDR2 is SASEGT. The CDR3 has 18 residues. CDR3 coding DNA: TGTGCCAGCAGTGAGGGTTCGTTACCAGGCCCTCAAAATTCACCCCTCCACTTT. This translates into CASSEGSLPGPQNSPLHF.

J is TRBJ1-2 and V is TRBV19; D is uncertain. There are 15 residues in the CDR3. Germline V gives CDR1 LNHDA, CDR2 SQIVND (reference sequence). V was clipped by 5 bases and J by 4 bases, with 17 bases between them. The DNA for the CDR3 is TGTGCCAGTAGTCCCCATGACTTCGGTACCTATGGCTACACCTTC. The encoded protein is CASSPHDFGTYGYTF.

The V gene is TRBV30, the J gene TRBJ1-2; D is uncertain. There are 11 residues in the CDR3. Trimming took 2 bases from V and 7 from J, leaving 8 bases between them. CDR1 and CDR2 (germline): GTSNPN, SVGIG (reference sequence). The CDR3 reads CAWSLGGGYTF. In nucleotides, the CDR3 is TGTGCCTGGAGTTTGGGAGGTGGCTACACCTTC.

V is TRBV4-1 and J is TRBJ2-7; 15 bases line up with TRBD2. The CDR3 covers 18 residues. The J segment lost 4 bases and the V segment lost 4 bases, leaving 11 bases of the junction unmatched. CDR1 and CDR2 from the germline V gene are MGHRA and YSYEKL. In DNA, the CDR3 is TGCGCCAGCAGCCGAGGACTAGCGGGGGGGCCGGGGAGGTACGAGCAGTACTTC. Its protein product is CASSRGLAGGPGRYEQYF.

This chain joins TRBV19 and TRBJ2-1; TRBD2 matches 9 bases. The ends lost 1 base at V and 10 bases at J; junction bases unmatched: 2. CDR3 length equals 13 residues. Germline lookup yields CDR1 LNHDA and CDR2 SQIVND (reference sequence). The CDR3 is CASSIVAGAEQFF. The CDR3 nucleotides are TGTGCCAGTAGTATAGTAGCGGGGGCCGAGCAGTTCTTC.

This chain connects TRBV2 to TRBJ1-1; 7 nucleotides align to TRBD1. With V trimmed by 7 bases and J by 10 bases, 12 bases remained unmatched. The CDR3 runs 13 residues. The germline V gene encodes CDR1 SNHLY and CDR2 FYNNEI. CDR3 coding DNA: TGTGCCAGCATCCTAGGCCCGACAGGGACAGCTTTCTTT. Protein: CASILGPTGTAFF.

The CDR3 is CASSASGGGSNEQFF. The CDR3 DNA is TGTGCCAGCAGTGCCAGCGGGGGGGGGTCAAATGAGCAGTTCTTC. The chain has TRBV2 and TRBJ2-1, with 10 bases identical to TRBD2. Germline assignment: CDR1 SNHLY and CDR2 FYNNEI. The CDR3 contains 15 residues. V gave up 4 bases and J gave up 7 bases; unmatched junction bases: 7.

The CDR3 DNA reads as TGCGCCAGCAGGCGGACTAGCGGGGGAGAACAAGAGACCCAGTACTTC. It codes for CASRRTSGGEQETQYF. The chain combines TRBV4-1 with TRBJ2-5; 13 nucleotides line up with TRBD2. Germline V gives CDR1 MGHRA, CDR2 YSYEKL. V was clipped by 6 bases and J by 2 bases; unmatched bases: 6. CDR3 length equals 16 residues.

The chain recombines TRBV11-3 with TRBJ2-1; TRBD2 agrees at 8 bases. Trimming cost V 5 bases and J 5 bases; bases outside gene matches: 5. Looked up from germline, CDR1 is SGHNT and CDR2 is YENEEA. The CDR3 runs to 14 residues. CDR3 sequence reads: CASSHGGANNEQFF. The DNA of the CDR3 is TGTGCCAGCAGCCACGGGGGGGCCAACAATGAGCAGTTCTTC. The full variable domain, rest sourced from reference TRBV11-3 and TRBJ2-1, is EAGVVQSPRYKIIEKKQPVAFWCNPISGHNTLYWYLQNLGQGPELLIRYENEEAVDDSQLPKDRFSAERLKGVDSTLKIQPAELGDSAVYLCASSHGGANNEQFFGPGTRLTVL.